This TCR beta chain comes out of a study of a mutant IDH1 vaccine in newly diagnosed glioma. Across the study: Vaccines began 4-6 weeks after radiotherapy alone, or with temozolomide cycles. Every participant had undergone radiotherapy, temozolomide, or both before, and most underwent both.

TCRdb's table, derived via immunoSEQ multiplex PCR, lists solely in-frame clones and lacks some. Of 40,000 to 45,000 clones in the sample, roughly 83% were seen once. The time point: week 23, last vaccination. Topical imiquimod was applied with each vaccine dose, which held 300 ug of mutant IDH1 20-mer peptide. In the case of this clone: Its antigen is not identified.

The trim removed 4 bases at V and 1 base at J, leaving 6 bases unmatched. The germline CDR1 and CDR2 sequences are SGHRS and YFSETQ. The CDR3 runs 15 residues. The TCR was taken from a woman between 18 and 30 years old with glioma. Some clones in this sample may be carry-over from other donors' samples. V is TRBV5-1 and J is TRBJ2-7; 9 nucleotides line up with TRBD1. Specimen: PBMCs, collected from a glioma patient whose treatment included an IDH1 peptide vaccine. The CDR3 here is CASSVAGTGSYEQYF. CDR3 nucleotides: TGCGCCAGCAGCGTCGCCGGGACAGGGTCCTACGAGCAGTACTTC. The full variable domain, its missing parts supplied by reference TRBV5-1 and TRBJ2-7, is KAGVTQTPRYLIKTRGQQVTLSCSPISGHRSVSWYQQTPGQGLQFLFEYFSETQRNKGNFPGRFSGRQFSNSRSEMNVSTLELGDSALYLCASSVAGTGSYEQYFGPGTRLTVT.